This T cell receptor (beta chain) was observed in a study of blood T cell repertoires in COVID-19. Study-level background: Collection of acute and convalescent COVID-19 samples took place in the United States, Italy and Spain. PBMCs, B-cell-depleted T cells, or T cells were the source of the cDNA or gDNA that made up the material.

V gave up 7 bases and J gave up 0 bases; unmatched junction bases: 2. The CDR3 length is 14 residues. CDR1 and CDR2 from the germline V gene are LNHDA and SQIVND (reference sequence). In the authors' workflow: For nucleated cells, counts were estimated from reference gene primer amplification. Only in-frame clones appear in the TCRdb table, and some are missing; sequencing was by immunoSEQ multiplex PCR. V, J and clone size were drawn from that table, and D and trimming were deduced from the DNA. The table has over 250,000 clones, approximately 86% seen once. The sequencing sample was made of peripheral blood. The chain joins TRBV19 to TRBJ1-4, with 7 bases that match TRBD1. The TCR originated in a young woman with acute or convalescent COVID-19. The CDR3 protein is CASTGTATNEKLFF. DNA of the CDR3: TGTGCCAGTACCGGGACAGCAACTAATGAAAAACTGTTTTTT. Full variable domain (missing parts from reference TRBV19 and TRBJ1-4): DGGITQSPKYLFRKEGQNVTLSCEQNLNHDAMYWYRQDPGQGLRLIYYSQIVNDFQKGDIAEGYSVSREKKESFPLTVTSAQKNPTAFYLCASTGTATNEKLFFGSGTQLSVL.